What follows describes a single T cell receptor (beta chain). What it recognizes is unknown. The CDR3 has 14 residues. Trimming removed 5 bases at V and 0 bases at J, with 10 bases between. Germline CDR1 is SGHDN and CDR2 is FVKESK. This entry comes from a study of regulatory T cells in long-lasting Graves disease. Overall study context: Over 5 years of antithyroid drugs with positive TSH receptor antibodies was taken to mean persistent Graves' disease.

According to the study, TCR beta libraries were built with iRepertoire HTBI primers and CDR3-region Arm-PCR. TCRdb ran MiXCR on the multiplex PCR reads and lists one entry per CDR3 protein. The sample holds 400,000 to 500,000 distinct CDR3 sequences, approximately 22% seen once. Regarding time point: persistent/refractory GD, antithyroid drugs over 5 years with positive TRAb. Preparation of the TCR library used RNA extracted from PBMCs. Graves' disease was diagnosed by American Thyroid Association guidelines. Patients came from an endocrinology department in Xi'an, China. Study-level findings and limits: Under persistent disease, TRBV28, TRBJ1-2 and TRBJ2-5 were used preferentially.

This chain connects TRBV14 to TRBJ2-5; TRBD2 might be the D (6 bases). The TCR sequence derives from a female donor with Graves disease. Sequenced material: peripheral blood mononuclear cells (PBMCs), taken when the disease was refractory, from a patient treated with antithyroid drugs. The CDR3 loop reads CASSLGLNQETQYF. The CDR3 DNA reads TGTGCCAGCAGCTTGGGACTCAACCAAGAGACCCAGTACTTC.